Below, 16 T cell receptor beta chains from the same sample are listed, as sequenced in a study of T cells in Graves' hyperthyroidism and ophthalmopathy. Amplified TCR beta CDR3 regions derived from RNA transcripts. TCR CDR3 underwent first-round RT-PCR with the HTBI primer set. One entry per CDR3 protein, called by TCRdb with MiXCR from the multiplex PCR reads. The sample gives over 250,000 distinct CDR3 sequences, about 20% of which show up once; roughly 60% is in the top ten. Sequenced: blood. These receptors all come from a man in his thirties or forties with Graves' ophthalmopathy.

On this clonotype itself: A much larger clone differs by one base, so this may be a read error. This chain uses TRBV30 with TRBJ2-7, with no clear D. The DNA end lines up better with TRBJ2-1; the J call may be wrong. CDR1 GTSNPN and CDR2 SVGIG come from the germline V gene (reference sequence). The CDR3 totals 11 residues. CDR3 region: CAWRVGYEQFF. The CDR3 nucleotides are TGTGCCTGGAGGGTGGGCTACGAGCAGTTCTTC.

This clonotype was detected a few times. The CDR3 DNA sequence: TGTGCCAGCAGCGAGGGATTAGCGGGAGTTGAGCAGTTCTTC. This gives the protein CASSEGLAGVEQFF. The gene calls are TRBV9 and TRBJ2-1; 9 bases match TRBD2. From germline, CDR1 is SGDLS and CDR2 YYNGEE. Losses at the gene ends were 3 bases for V and 9 bases for J; bases not matched to a gene: 7. CDR3 size: 14 residues.

The chain carries TRBV19 and TRBJ1-6; 7 bases are shared with TRBD1. The CDR3 contains 16 residues. With 4 bases clipped from V and 3 bases from J, the junction kept 6 bases outside the gene matches. Per the germline V gene, CDR1 is LNHDA and CDR2 is SQIVND (reference sequence). CDR3 bases: TGTGCCAGTAGTAATGGCAGGGGGTTCTATAATTCACCCCTCCACTTT. Translated: CASSNGRGFYNSPLHF.

This clonotype was seen repeatedly, ten times or more. This rearrangement joins TRBV5-1 to TRBJ2-7, with D possibly matching TRBD2 (5 bases). The V and J ends lost 0 bases and 0 bases respectively, with 10 bases between them. The germline CDR1 and CDR2 sequences are SGHRS and YFSETQ. This CDR3 contains 15 residues. The CDR3 is CASSLAWESSYEQYF. The DNA of the CDR3 is TGCGCCAGCAGCTTGGCCTGGGAGAGCTCCTACGAGCAGTACTTC.

There are many counts of this clonotype. The chain uses TRBV2 and TRBJ2-7; TRBD2 is a possible D gene (6 bases). Per germline, CDR1 SNHLY and CDR2 FYNNEI. CDR3 size: 14 residues. The ends were cut back, 4 bases at V and 4 bases at J, with 14 bases in the middle. CDR3 sequence: CASSVARDRYEQYF. The CDR3 region has the DNA TGTGCCAGCAGTGTTGCGCGGGATCGTTACGAGCAGTACTTC.

Concerning this clonotype itself: Since a much larger clone is just one base distant, this may be a read error. The rearrangement joins TRBV20-1 to TRBJ2-2; the D gene is possibly TRBD1 (7 bases). The CDR3 is 14 amino acids. From germline, CDR1 is DFQATT and CDR2 SNEGSKA (reference sequence). CDR3 coding DNA: TGCAGTGCTAGGGGGGGACAGAACGCCGGGGAGCTGTTTTTT. Its translation is CSARGGQNAGELFF.

This sequence joins TRBV2 and TRBJ1-3; D remains unclear. Between the trimmed V and J ends, which lost 1 base and 1 base, there was a span of 8 bases. From germline, CDR1 is SNHLY and CDR2 FYNNEI. This CDR3 has 15 amino acids. For the CDR3, the DNA is TGTGCCAGCAGTGAAGACGGGGTGTCTGGAAACACCATATATTTT. Its protein is CASSEDGVSGNTIYF.

There are many counts of this clonotype. The chain links TRBV7-2 to TRBJ2-7; TRBD1 aligns across 7 bases. The CDR3 totals 13 residues. With V trimmed by 4 bases and J by 4 bases, 4 bases remained unmatched. Per the germline V gene, CDR1 is SGHTA and CDR2 is FQGNSA. CDR3 loop: CASSSDRTYEQYF. CDR3 DNA: TGTGCCAGCAGCTCGGACAGGACTTACGAGCAGTACTTC.

This clonotype showed up many times. The chain links TRBV5-1 to TRBJ2-7; TRBD1 matches 7 bases. The trim removed 5 bases at V and 1 base at J, leaving 9 bases unmatched. Germline V gives CDR1 SGHRS, CDR2 YFSETQ. The CDR3 is 15 residues long. CDR3 nucleotide sequence: TGCGCCAGCAGTACTATCGGGACAGCTTCCTACGAGCAGTACTTC. Protein: CASSTIGTASYEQYF.

This rearrangement joins TRBV5-4 to TRBJ1-1; 8 bases align to TRBD1. J lost 0 bases, V lost 0 bases, and 1 base had no gene match. The CDR3 consists of 15 residues. Germline V gene data show CDR1 as SGHNT and CDR2 as YYREEE (reference sequence). Here the CDR3 reads CASSLGGQVNTEAFF. For the CDR3, the DNA is TGTGCCAGCAGCTTGGGGGGACAGGTGAACACTGAAGCTTTCTTT.

The chain uses TRBV15 and TRBJ2-7; 10 bases are shared with TRBD2. The germline gives CDR1 LNHNV, CDR2 YYDKDF (reference sequence). CDR3 length equals 16 residues. V lost 0 bases to trimming and J lost 4 bases; unmatched junction nucleotides: 6. This CDR3 is CATSREVGTSVYEQYF. CDR3 nucleotides: TGTGCCACCAGCAGAGAGGTAGGGACTAGCGTGTACGAGCAGTACTTC.

This clonotype was detected ten times or more. The V and J genes are TRBV18 and TRBJ2-2, with D hard to call. CDR3 length: 13 amino acids. Germline-derived CDR1 and CDR2 are KGHSH and LQKENI. Trimming pared 0 bases from V and 5 bases from J, leaving 4 bases between. CDR3 DNA sequence: TGTGCCAGCTCACCACCGGGAACCGGGGAGCTGTTTTTT. Amino acid sequence: CASSPPGTGELFF. Filled out from reference TRBV18 and TRBJ2-2, the complete variable domain reads NAGVMQNPRHLVRRRGQEARLRCSPMKGHSHVYWYRQLPEEGLKFMVYLQKENIIDESGMPKERFSAEFPKEGPSILRIQQVVRGDSAAYFCASSPPGTGELFFGEGSRLTVL.

The chain combines TRBV7-2 with TRBJ1-1, with D maybe TRBD1 (6 bases). The germline V gene has CDR1 SGHTA and CDR2 FQGNSA. The CDR3 totals 15 residues. The germline V and J ends were trimmed by 1 base and 5 bases, with 14 bases remaining between them. The CDR3: CASSLVGGGRTEAFF. CDR3 DNA sequence: TGTGCCAGCAGCTTAGTGGGAGGGGGGAGGACTGAAGCTTTCTTT. The full variable domain, rest sourced from reference TRBV7-2 and TRBJ1-1, is GAGVSQSPSNKVTEKGKDVELRCDPISGHTALYWYRQSLGQGLEFLIYFQGNSAPDKSGLPSDRFSAERTGGSVSTLTIQRTQQEDSAVYLCASSLVGGGRTEAFFGQGTRLTVV.

This clonotype was picked up a small number of times. The chain links TRBV7-2 to TRBJ1-6; the D gene is possibly TRBD1 (6 bases). V dropped 5 bases and J dropped 8 bases, with 16 bases sitting between them. This CDR3 is 15 amino acids long. Germline V CDR1 and CDR2: SGHTA, FQGNSA. The CDR3 loop reads CASSRIIGGDSPLHF. CDR3 coding DNA: TGTGCCAGCAGCCGTATTATCGGGGGCGATTCACCCCTCCACTTT.

This chain uses TRBV28 with TRBJ2-7; D is unclear. Trimming took off 2 bases at V and 2 bases at J, with 13 bases between the two ends. This CDR3 contains 15 residues. Germline values: CDR1 MDHEN, CDR2 SYDVKM. The CDR3 bases are TGTGCCAGCAGTTTAGGTGTGGGCAGGACCTACGAGCAGTACTTC. Translating it yields CASSLGVGRTYEQYF.

The J gene is TRBJ2-1, the V gene TRBV12-3 or TRBV12-4, with 8 positions matching TRBD1. This CDR3 is 14 amino acids long. With V trimmed by 7 bases and J by 7 bases, 9 bases remained unmatched. The CDR3: CASTLRGRVNEQFF. In DNA, the CDR3 is TGTGCCAGCACTCTCAGGGGGCGGGTGAATGAGCAGTTCTTC.